Listed here are 5 T cell receptor beta chains from one sample, sequenced in a study of blood T cell repertoires in COVID-19. Only in-frame clones appear in the TCRdb table, and some are missing; sequencing was by immunoSEQ multiplex PCR. The sample consists of around 60,000 clones, about 76% of them appearing once. Sequencing used peripheral blood. The receptors were sampled from a woman older than 75 with active or convalescent COVID-19.

The V and J genes are TRBV9 and TRBJ1-2, with 7 positions matching TRBD1. The junction had 23 bases not matched to a gene; V was cut back by 3 bases and J by 6 bases. This CDR3 contains 19 residues. Germline V gene lookup returns CDR1 SGDLS and CDR2 YYNGEE. The CDR3 nucleotides are TGTGCCAGCAGCGAGCGGACATCCTATGACAGGGAAAGCCCCCATGGCTACACCTTC. Residues: CASSERTSYDRESPHGYTF.

The chain carries TRBV6-5 and TRBJ1-2, with 11 positions matching TRBD1. Germline lookup yields CDR1 MNHEY and CDR2 SVGAGI. V gave up 5 bases and J gave up 5 bases; unmatched junction bases: 7. CDR3 length: 15 residues. In DNA, the CDR3 is TGTGCCAGCAGTAGAGCCGGACAGGGGGCATATGGCTACACCTTC. Protein product: CASSRAGQGAYGYTF.

CDR3 coding DNA: TGTGCCAGCAGCGTAGGGCAGGGGCCTAACTATGGCTACACCTTC. Protein product: CASSVGQGPNYGYTF. The rearrangement uses TRBV9 and TRBJ1-2; a weak D match, TRBD1 (6 bases). V lost 0 bases and J 0 bases, leaving 9 bases between the germline ends. The CDR3 covers 15 residues. The V gene's germline CDR1 is SGDLS and CDR2 YYNGEE.

The CDR3 bases are TGTGCCAGTAGTATAGGGCAGGGCCGGGATGGCTACACCTTC. As protein: CASSIGQGRDGYTF. J is TRBJ1-2 and V is TRBV19; weak D call: TRBD1 (5 bases). Trimming left V 1 base short and J 6 bases short, with 12 bases between. The CDR3 spans 14 residues. Germline V gives CDR1 LNHDA, CDR2 SQIVND (reference sequence).

In DNA form, the CDR3 reads TGCGCCAGCAGCCTCGGATCAGGGTACCACACCATATATTTT. Its translation is CASSLGSGYHTIYF. The V and J genes are TRBV4-1 and TRBJ1-3; perhaps TRBD1 as D (5 bases). The CDR3 has 14 amino acids. CDR1 and CDR2 from the germline V gene are MGHRA and YSYEKL. V was trimmed by 4 bases and J by 8 bases, leaving 15 bases between them.